The 24 T cell receptor beta chains below all came from one sample that was sequenced in a study of T cells in Graves' hyperthyroidism and ophthalmopathy. The investigators amplified TCR beta CDR3 regions from RNA transcripts. In the first-round RT-PCR of the TCR CDR3, the HTBI primer set was used. TCRdb independently ran MiXCR on the multiplex PCR reads; one entry per CDR3 protein. The sample records just under 750,000 distinct CDR3 sequences, approximately 36% being singletons. The source material was blood. The receptors stem from a woman in her forties with Graves' hyperthyroidism.

As regards this clonotype: A much larger clone differs by one base, so this may be a read error. The chain carries TRBV10-3 and TRBJ1-3; D is undetermined. The CDR3 consists of 14 residues. CDR1 ENHRY and CDR2 SYGVKD come from the germline V gene. V lost 7 bases, J lost 0 bases, and 10 bases lay in between. The CDR3 here is CAIKDGRSGNTIYF. The CDR3 DNA reads as TGTGCCATCAAGGACGGCCGCTCTGGAAACACCATATATTTT.

The table lists this clonotype with a few counts. This chain joins TRBV12-3 or TRBV12-4 and TRBJ1-1; D is unclear. The ends were cut back, 4 bases at V and 4 bases at J, with 19 bases in the middle. The CDR3 has 16 amino acids. DNA of the CDR3: TGTGCCAGCAGTTCCCCCGTGGATATTGGATTCACTGAAGCTTTCTTT. This translates into CASSSPVDIGFTEAFF.

This clonotype was counted only a few times. The CDR3 loop reads CASSLVAWGNTEAFF. CDR3 bases: TGTGCCAGCTCACTGGTGGCCTGGGGGAACACTGAAGCTTTCTTT. This chain links TRBV18 with TRBJ1-1; no firm D call. The germline gives CDR1 KGHSH, CDR2 LQKENI. V lost 4 bases and J 1 base, leaving 13 bases between the germline ends. The CDR3 sequence is 15 residues long. The whole variable domain, filled in from reference TRBV18 and TRBJ1-1, reads NAGVMQNPRHLVRRRGQEARLRCSPMKGHSHVYWYRQLPEEGLKFMVYLQKENIIDESGMPKERFSAEFPKEGPSILRIQQVVRGDSAAYFCASSLVAWGNTEAFFGQGTRLTVV.

Note on this clonotype: A much larger clonotype is one base distant, so this may be a read error. The CDR3 carries no conserved terminal phenylalanine or tryptophan, so it likely arises from a read error. The J gene is TRBJ1-6, the V gene TRBV12-3 or TRBV12-4; 9 nucleotides align to TRBD1. This CDR3 comprises 16 residues. V lost 0 bases and J lost 9; bases outside the gene matches: 6. CDR3 region: CASSLAGTGRGSPLHL. DNA of the CDR3: TGTGCCAGCAGTTTAGCGGGGACAGGGCGTGGTTCACCCCTCCACCTT.

The gene calls are TRBV20-1 and TRBJ2-5; TRBD2 aligns across 8 bases. CDR3 length: 15 residues. Germline CDR1 DFQATT, CDR2 SNEGSKA (reference sequence). With V trimmed by 0 bases and J by 5 bases, 8 bases remained unmatched. This CDR3 reads CSARDRAGGEETQYF. The CDR3 DNA follows: TGCAGTGCTAGAGATCGCGCGGGAGGAGAGGAGACCCAGTACTTC.

This clonotype has only a few counts. The CDR3 sequence: CSAKSVLNTEAFF. In DNA form, the CDR3 reads TGCAGTGCTAAATCGGTCTTGAACACTGAAGCTTTCTTT. The chain couples TRBV20-1 to TRBJ1-1, with D hard to call. The CDR3 runs to 13 residues. Germline lookup yields CDR1 DFQATT and CDR2 SNEGSKA (reference sequence). V was shortened by 4 bases and J by 0 bases, with 9 bases between the two germline ends.

The sample holds many counts of this clonotype. The chain is built from TRBV10-3 and TRBJ2-7; D may correspond to TRBD1 or TRBD2 (6 bases each). The CDR3 consists of 14 residues. V gave up 8 bases and J gave up 3 bases, with 17 bases separating them. Germline lookup yields CDR1 ENHRY and CDR2 SYGVKD. CDR3 sequence reads: CAIGEGGSFYEQYF. CDR3 DNA sequence: TGTGCCATCGGAGAGGGGGGCAGCTTCTACGAGCAGTACTTC.

Details on this clonotype: Its ends do not fully match the called genes, so a read error is possible. V and J are TRBV4-1 and TRBJ1-3, with D maybe TRBD1 (6 bases). The CDR3 loop spans 16 amino acids. Germline assignment: CDR1 MGHRA and CDR2 YSYEKL. As DNA, the CDR3 is TGTGCCAGCAGCCAACACAGGGACTTCCCTGGAAACACCATATATTTT. Its translation is CASSQHRDFPGNTIYF.

The genes are TRBV20-1 and TRBJ2-5; 8 nucleotides align to TRBD1. Germline V gives CDR1 DFQATT, CDR2 SNEGSKA (reference sequence). The CDR3 covers 13 residues. Trimming removed 5 bases from V and 3 bases from J; junction bases left unmatched: 5. The CDR3 bases are TGCAGTGCTGACAAGACAGGGGAAGAGACCCAGTACTTC. Translated: CSADKTGEETQYF.

This chain connects TRBV16 to TRBJ1-3; the D is unclear. Germline V gives CDR1 KGHSY, CDR2 FQNENV. V gave up 7 bases and J gave up 0 bases, with 16 bases separating them. The length of the CDR3 is 16 residues. CDR3 sequence reads: CASTHDRISSGNTIYF. The CDR3, as DNA: TGTGCCAGCACCCATGATCGGATCAGCTCTGGAAACACCATATATTTT.

The chain links TRBV6-5 to TRBJ2-7; D may be TRBD2 (6 bases). V was cut by 7 bases and J by 5 bases, with 21 bases left in between. Germline V gene sequence: CDR1 MNHEY, CDR2 SVGAGI. This CDR3 has 15 amino acids. This chain's CDR3 is CASTPGGEGENEQYF. DNA for the CDR3: TGTGCCAGCACCCCCGGGGGAGAGGGTGAGAACGAGCAGTACTTC.

This chain connects TRBV29-1 to TRBJ2-3; D not certain. Germline CDR1 reads SQVTM; CDR2 reads ANQGSEA. There are 11 residues in the CDR3. Trimming stripped 6 bases from V and 3 bases from J, with 7 bases between. CDR3 in amino acids: CSVAPTDTQYF. CDR3 bases: TGCAGCGTGGCCCCAACAGATACGCAGTATTTT.

This clonotype was detected many times. The genes are TRBV6-5 and TRBJ2-2, with 7 bases identical to TRBD1. CDR3 length: 15 residues. Germline CDR1 is MNHEY and CDR2 is SVGAGI. V lost 5 bases and J lost 0; bases outside the gene matches: 3. CDR3 protein: CASSAGTANTGELFF. The CDR3 coding sequence is TGTGCCAGCAGTGCCGGGACAGCGAACACCGGGGAGCTGTTTTTT.

At least ten counts were recorded for this clonotype. The chain employs TRBV7-9 and TRBJ2-7; D is perhaps TRBD1 (5 bases). Germline V CDR1 and CDR2: SEHNR, FQNEAQ (reference sequence). The ends were cut back, 3 bases at V and 1 base at J, with 10 bases in the middle. This CDR3 is built from 14 residues. This CDR3 is CASSFGHSSYEQYF. CDR3 coding DNA: TGTGCCAGCAGCTTCGGACATTCTTCCTACGAGCAGTACTTC. Complete variable domain (other parts from reference TRBV7-9 and TRBJ2-7): DTGVSQNPRHKITKRGQNVTFRCDPISEHNRLYWYRQTLGQGPEFLTYFQNEAQLEKSRLLSDRFSAERPKGSFSTLEIQRTEQGDSAMYLCASSFGHSSYEQYFGPGTRLTVT.

In its sample, this clonotype was seen a few times. The chain joins TRBV12-3 or TRBV12-4 to TRBJ2-7; TRBD1 agrees at 8 bases. This CDR3 contains 14 residues. Trimming took 6 bases from V and 2 from J; bases not matched to a gene: 6. The CDR3 DNA follows: TGTGCCAGCAGCCCCTCGGGACAGGCCTACGAGCAGTACTTC. Translating it yields CASSPSGQAYEQYF.

This clonotype occurred a few times. The rearrangement links TRBV6-5 to TRBJ2-7, with a possible D match to TRBD2 (6 bases). This CDR3 has 13 amino acids. Germline V lookup: CDR1 MNHEY, CDR2 SVGAGI. Trimming took off 5 bases at V and 4 bases at J, with 12 bases between the two ends. CDR3 protein: CASSTQGGYEQYF. The CDR3, as DNA: TGTGCCAGCAGTACCCAGGGAGGTTACGAGCAGTACTTC.

The chain joins TRBV15 to TRBJ1-5, with D uncertain. CDR1 and CDR2 from the germline V gene are LNHNV and YYDKDF (reference sequence). The CDR3 consists of 14 residues. V shed 5 bases and J shed 2 bases, with 10 bases lying between them. The CDR3 DNA is TGTGCCACCAGCCGGGTTCCGGGCAATCAGCCCCAGCATTTT. Translation gives CATSRVPGNQPQHF. Filled out from reference TRBV15 and TRBJ1-5, the complete variable domain reads DAMVIQNPRYQVTQFGKPVTLSCSQTLNHNVMYWYQQKSSQAPKLLFHYYDKDFNNEADTPDNFQSRRPNTSFCFLDIRSPGLGDTAMYLCATSRVPGNQPQHFGDGTRLSIL.

The V and J genes are TRBV10-3 and TRBJ1-6, with D possibly matching TRBD1 (6 bases). V gave up 3 bases and J gave up 7 bases, with 16 bases separating them. CDR1 and CDR2 (germline): ENHRY, SYGVKD. The CDR3 is made up of 16 amino acids. CDR3 region: CAISDAWGRGNSPLHF. In nucleotides, the CDR3 is TGTGCCATCAGTGATGCTTGGGGGCGAGGGAATTCACCCCTCCACTTT.

This sequence joins TRBV2 and TRBJ2-7, with unresolved D. The CDR3 loop spans 16 amino acids. CDR1 is SNHLY, CDR2 FYNNEI, per germline. Trimming left V 8 bases short and J 6 bases short, with 26 bases between. CDR3 in amino acids: CASSPGGGGIPSEQYF. The CDR3 DNA is TGTGCCAGCTCACCAGGTGGCGGCGGAATTCCCTCCGAGCAGTACTTC.

This clonotype was counted a few times. The V and J genes are TRBV6-1 and TRBJ2-7; D is unresolved. Trimming stripped 1 base from V and 3 bases from J, with 10 bases between. The CDR3 runs 14 residues. Germline V gives CDR1 MNHNS, CDR2 SASEGT. DNA for the CDR3: TGTGCCAGCAGTGAAGGACCGACTCGCTACGAGCAGTACTTC. Translating gives CASSEGPTRYEQYF.

This clonotype was observed a handful of times. The V and J genes are TRBV7-9 and TRBJ2-7; tentative D call: TRBD1 (5 bases). This CDR3 has 16 amino acids. Trimming stripped 5 bases from V and 2 bases from J, with 19 bases between. The V gene's germline CDR1 is SEHNR and CDR2 FQNEAQ (reference sequence). The CDR3 here is CASSQGHPENPYEQYF. For the CDR3, the DNA is TGTGCCAGCAGCCAAGGACACCCGGAAAACCCCTACGAGCAGTACTTC.

At least ten counts were recorded for this clonotype. The chain links TRBV6-5 to TRBJ2-5; weak D call: TRBD2 (7 bases). V was pared by 5 bases and J by 8 bases, with 18 bases between. Germline V lookup: CDR1 MNHEY, CDR2 SVGAGI. The CDR3 covers 14 residues. Here the CDR3 reads CASSTSGGEGTQYF. The CDR3 coding sequence is TGTGCCAGCAGTACATCGGGGGGCGAGGGTACCCAGTACTTC.

The table lists this clonotype with a count of one. The chain couples TRBV29-1 to TRBJ1-5; D ambiguous. Per germline, CDR1 SQVTM and CDR2 ANQGSEA. Trimming pared 6 bases from V and 7 bases from J, leaving 19 bases between. This CDR3 has 14 amino acids. The CDR3 bases are TGCAGCGTACCATTGACGGGGTCGGGGCAGCCCCAGCATTTT. Translated, it gives CSVPLTGSGQPQHF.

This clonotype was picked up many times. This chain links TRBV5-8 with TRBJ1-1; D is undetermined. Germline lookup yields CDR1 SGHTS and CDR2 YDEGEE. Trimming took off 3 bases at V and 1 base at J, with 10 bases between the two ends. This CDR3 contains 14 residues. The chain's CDR3 is CASSSLLKNTEAFF. CDR3 nucleotide sequence: TGTGCCAGCAGCTCCCTGTTAAAGAACACTGAAGCTTTCTTT.